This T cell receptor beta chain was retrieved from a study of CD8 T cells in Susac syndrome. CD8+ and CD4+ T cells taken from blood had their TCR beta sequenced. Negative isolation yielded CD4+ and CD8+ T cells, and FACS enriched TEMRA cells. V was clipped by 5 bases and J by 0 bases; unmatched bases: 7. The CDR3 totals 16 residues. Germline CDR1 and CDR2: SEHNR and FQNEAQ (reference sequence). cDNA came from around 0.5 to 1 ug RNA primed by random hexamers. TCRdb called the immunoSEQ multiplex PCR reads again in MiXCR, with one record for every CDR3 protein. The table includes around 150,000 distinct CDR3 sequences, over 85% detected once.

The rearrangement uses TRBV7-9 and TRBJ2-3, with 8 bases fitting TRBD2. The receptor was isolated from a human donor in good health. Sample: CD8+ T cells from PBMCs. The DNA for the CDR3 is TGTGCCAGCAGCCCCAGTAGCGGGGTTAGCACAGATACGCAGTATTTT. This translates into CASSPSSGVSTDTQYF. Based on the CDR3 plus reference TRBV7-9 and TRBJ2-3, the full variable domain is DTGVSQNPRHKITKRGQNVTFRCDPISEHNRLYWYRQTLGQGPEFLTYFQNEAQLEKSRLLSDRFSAERPKGSFSTLEIQRTEQGDSAMYLCASSPSSGVSTDTQYFGPGTRLTVL.